Given below is one T cell receptor (beta chain) in context. Its antigen is as yet unknown. This CDR3 is built from 18 residues. Germline CDR1 KGHSH, CDR2 LQKENI. V lost 3 bases and J lost 6; bases outside the gene matches: 13. The data belong to a study of cytomegalovirus exposure and HLA in healthy donors. Study-level information: A later analysis reported the same platform for the 110 or so validation repertoires and the roughly 650 first-cohort repertoires. Study-wide findings and caveats: High sensitivity and specificity were reportedly achieved when the classifier diagnosed cytomegalovirus status. Rarity characterized most TCR sequences, yet some public TCRs appeared in many donors.

The donors were members of the roughly 120-subject validation cohort (separate from the approximately 730-subject first cohort). Generated by immunoSEQ multiplex PCR, the TCRdb table keeps only in-frame clones and is missing some. The sample has tens of thousands of clones, about 92% seen once. The TCR was taken from a man aged 18 to 30 in good health and CMV-seronegative. Sequencing input: PBMCs. The chain joins TRBV18 to TRBJ2-1, with 11 bases lining up with TRBD2. As DNA, the CDR3 is TGTGCCAGCTCACCCCCTCGCCCGACTAGCGGGATAAGCAATGAGCAGTTCTTC. Translated: CASSPPRPTSGISNEQFF.